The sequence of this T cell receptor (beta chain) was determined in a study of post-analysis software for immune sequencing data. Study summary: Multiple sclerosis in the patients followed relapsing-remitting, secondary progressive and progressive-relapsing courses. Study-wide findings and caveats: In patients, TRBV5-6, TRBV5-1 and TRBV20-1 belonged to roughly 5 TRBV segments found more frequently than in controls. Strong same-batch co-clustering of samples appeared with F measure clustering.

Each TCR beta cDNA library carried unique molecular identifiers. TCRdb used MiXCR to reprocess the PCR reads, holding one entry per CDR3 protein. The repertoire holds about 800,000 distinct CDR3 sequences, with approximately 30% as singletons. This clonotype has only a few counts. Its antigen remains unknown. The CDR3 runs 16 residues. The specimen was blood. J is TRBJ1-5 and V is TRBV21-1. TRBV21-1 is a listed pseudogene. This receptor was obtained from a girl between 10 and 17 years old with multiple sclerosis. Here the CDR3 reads CASSVGGRESNQPQHF. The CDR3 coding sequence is TGTGCCAGCAGCGTTGGGGGGAGGGAAAGCAATCAGCCCCAGCATTTT.